The 13 T cell receptor beta chains below all came from one sample that was sequenced in a study of shared clonotypes between healthy human individuals (dated by TCRdb to 2018 to 2020). For the CD8 naive samples, CD45RO-negative cells were positively selected for CCR7, yielding a CD45RA+CCR7+ population from which TemRA cells were excluded. The library relied on the immunoSEQ multiplex PCR assay. TCRdb provides this immuneACCESS table in a form limited to in-frame rearrangements. Some clones are lacking; in checked studies, under half of them reflect an unresolved V gene, and why the rest are absent is not known. The sample contains nearly 2 million clones, around 96% of them found a single time. The ten largest clones take up more than 0.95% of the sample. Sequencing was performed on naive CD8+ T cells sorted from blood. The cell subset or site label, read with the paper, signifies: CD45RA+CCR7+. These receptor sequences come from a man in his late teens or twenties in good health.

The CDR3 loop reads CASNGVIAFF. The CDR3 nucleotides are TGTGCCAGTAACGGAGTGATAGCTTTCTTT. This chain joins TRBV19 and TRBJ1-1; D not certain. The CDR3 loop spans 10 amino acids. Germline lookup yields CDR1 LNHDA and CDR2 SQIVND (reference sequence). V was trimmed by 7 bases and J by 10 bases, leaving 10 bases between them.

As concerns this clone: The sample contains more than one DNA sequence encoding this CDR3. The chain uses TRBV5-4 and TRBJ1-6, with TRBD1 matching over 7 bases. The CDR3 is made up of 14 amino acids. Germline CDR1 SGHNT, CDR2 YYREEE (reference sequence). Unmatched junction bases numbered 3, after V lost 0 bases and J lost 9 bases. The CDR3 here is CASSLDRGGSPLHF. The CDR3 DNA sequence: TGTGCCAGCAGCTTGGACAGGGGTGGTTCACCCCTCCACTTT.

This chain uses TRBV11-2 with TRBJ2-7; TRBD2 aligns across 7 bases. CDR3 length: 15 amino acids. Germline assignment: CDR1 SGHAT and CDR2 FQNNGV. Losses at the gene ends were 5 bases for V and 5 bases for J; bases not matched to a gene: 12. This CDR3 reads CASSPYDGSGDEQYF. The CDR3 DNA is TGTGCCAGCAGCCCTTATGACGGGAGCGGGGACGAGCAGTACTTC.

The chain couples TRBV7-2 to TRBJ2-7; 7 nucleotides agree with TRBD2. Germline CDR1 is SGHTA and CDR2 is FQGNSA. V shed 5 bases, J shed 3 bases, and the junction held 10 bases outside the gene matches. The CDR3 is 15 residues long. The CDR3 bases are TGTGCCAGCAGCCAACGGGACGGCGGGGGCTACGAGCAGTACTTC. Translation: CASSQRDGGGYEQYF. Complete variable domain (other parts from reference TRBV7-2 and TRBJ2-7): GAGVSQSPSNKVTEKGKDVELRCDPISGHTALYWYRQSLGQGLEFLIYFQGNSAPDKSGLPSDRFSAERTGGSVSTLTIQRTQQEDSAVYLCASSQRDGGGYEQYFGPGTRLTVT.

The chain joins TRBV5-1 to TRBJ2-2, with 9 bases aligning to TRBD2. The germline V gene encodes CDR1 SGHRS and CDR2 YFSETQ. J was trimmed by 5 bases and V by 3 bases; bases with no gene match: 5. The CDR3 runs to 15 residues. CDR3 DNA sequence: TGCGCCAGCAGCTCTATAGCGGGAGAGACCGGGGAGCTGTTTTTT. Translating gives CASSSIAGETGELFF.

The chain joins TRBV7-9 to TRBJ2-7, with 11 nucleotides matching TRBD1. Trimming cost V 6 bases and J 2 bases; bases outside gene matches: 3. Germline V gene sequence: CDR1 SEHNR, CDR2 FQNEAQ (reference sequence). The CDR3 has 14 amino acids. The CDR3 protein is CASSGTGGTYEQYF. As DNA, the CDR3 is TGTGCCAGCAGTGGGACAGGGGGGACCTACGAGCAGTACTTC.

The chain has TRBV4-2 and TRBJ2-5; 7 bases are shared with TRBD2. The CDR3 length is 17 residues. With V trimmed by 4 bases and J by 0 bases, 11 bases remained unmatched. Germline assignment: CDR1 LGHNA and CDR2 YNFKEQ. Here the CDR3 reads CASSPKKWSGDQETQYF. The CDR3 coding sequence is TGTGCCAGCAGCCCGAAGAAATGGAGCGGGGACCAAGAGACCCAGTACTTC.

The rearrangement uses TRBV27 and TRBJ2-7; 10 nucleotides align to TRBD2. J gave up 3 bases and V 6 bases, and 5 bases lay outside the gene matches. Germline V gene data show CDR1 as MNHEY and CDR2 as SMNVEV (reference sequence). This CDR3 is built from 14 residues. The CDR3 region is CASSLAGAFYEQYF. The CDR3, as DNA: TGTGCCAGCAGCCTAGCGGGGGCCTTCTACGAGCAGTACTTC.

This rearrangement joins TRBV25-1 to TRBJ2-3; D may be TRBD1 (6 bases). Per germline, CDR1 MGHDK and CDR2 SYGVNS. The CDR3 contains 12 residues. V was clipped by 4 bases and J by 14 bases, with 16 bases between them. The CDR3, as DNA: TGTGCCAGCAGTGGACAGGCGGCGTTCCTGTATTTT. Its protein product is CASSGQAAFLYF. Full variable domain (remainder filled in from reference TRBV25-1 and TRBJ2-3): EADIYQTPRYLVIGTGKKITLECSQTMGHDKMYWYQQDPGMELHLIHYSYGVNSTEKGDLSSESTVSRIRTEHFPLTLESARPSHTSQYLCASSGQAAFLYFGPGTRLTVL.

This clone was seen just once. V is TRBV5-8 and J is TRBJ2-5; the D gene is possibly TRBD1 (5 bases). Trimming cost V 0 bases and J 3 bases, with 15 bases left between them. Germline V CDR1 and CDR2: SGHTS, YDEGEE. The CDR3 runs to 16 residues. The CDR3 here is CASSLGTSGWKETQYF. CDR3 coding DNA: TGTGCCAGCAGCTTGGGGACAAGTGGGTGGAAAGAGACCCAGTACTTC.

This chain uses TRBV7-9 with TRBJ2-7; D is unclear. The CDR3 runs 15 residues. Trimming pared 6 bases from V and 5 bases from J, leaving 20 bases between. CDR1 SEHNR and CDR2 FQNEAQ come from the germline V gene (reference sequence). Here the CDR3 reads CASSDPGPGPHEQYF. The CDR3 nucleotides read TGTGCCAGCAGTGATCCGGGCCCCGGGCCCCACGAGCAGTACTTC.

On this clone: Other DNA sequences in the sample encode the same CDR3. J is TRBJ2-7 and V is TRBV13; 7 bases match TRBD1. This CDR3 contains 13 residues. Germline loops: CDR1 PRHDT, CDR2 FYEKMQ (reference sequence). V lost 5 bases to trimming and J lost 3 bases; unmatched junction nucleotides: 4. CDR3 bases: TGTGCCAGCAGCGAGGGGGACAGCTACGAGCAGTACTTC. It codes for CASSEGDSYEQYF.

The chain employs TRBV7-9 and TRBJ1-6, with 10 nucleotides matching TRBD1. CDR1 is SEHNR and CDR2 is FQNEAQ in the germline V gene (reference sequence). Trimming at V came to 5 bases and at J to 8 bases, leaving 6 bases not matched to a gene. CDR3 length: 15 residues. Here the CDR3 DNA reads TGTGCCAGCAGCCTTACCGGGACAGGGGATTCACCCCTCCACTTT. Translating it yields CASSLTGTGDSPLHF. Full variable domain (outside the CDR3, taken from reference TRBV7-9 and TRBJ1-6): DTGVSQNPRHKITKRGQNVTFRCDPISEHNRLYWYRQTLGQGPEFLTYFQNEAQLEKSRLLSDRFSAERPKGSFSTLEIQRTEQGDSAMYLCASSLTGTGDSPLHFGNGTRLTVT.